Following are 5 T cell receptor beta chains from one sample sequenced in a study of shared clonotypes between healthy human individuals. This table comes from immunoSEQ multiplex PCR, and its TCRdb copy is limited to in-frame clones, with some not included. This sample carries under 350,000 clones, around 86% of them seen once, and the ten largest clones take about 17%. The material sequenced was memory CD8+ T cells sorted from blood. Described subset: CD45RO+ cells pooled with CCR7-negative TemRA cells. The receptors originated from a man aged 18 to 29 in good health.

This clone has more than one count but fewer than ten. The CDR3 reads CASSSERNTEAFF. The CDR3 bases are TGTGCCAGCAGTTCCGAGAGGAACACTGAAGCTTTCTTT. The genes are TRBV6-6 and TRBJ1-1; D not certain. With 4 bases removed from V and 1 base from J, the gap between germline ends came to 7 bases. Looked up from germline, CDR1 is MNHNY and CDR2 is SVGAGI (reference sequence). The CDR3 loop spans 13 amino acids.

The chain couples TRBV4-1 to TRBJ1-5; no reliable D call. Germline CDR1 and CDR2: MGHRA and YSYEKL. This CDR3 has 15 amino acids. V lost 3 bases and J lost 0, with 9 bases in between. The CDR3, as DNA: TGCGCCAGCAGCCAGGGCCTGTATAGCAATCAGCCCCAGCATTTT. Translation: CASSQGLYSNQPQHF.

This chain uses TRBV27 with TRBJ2-1, with 13 bases identical to TRBD2. The CDR3 length is 14 residues. In germline, CDR1 is MNHEY, CDR2 SMNVEV (reference sequence). After removal of 8 bases from V and 7 bases from J, the junction contained 5 bases not matched to a gene. The CDR3: CASRTSGSQNEQFF. The CDR3 DNA follows: TGTGCCAGCCGGACTAGCGGGAGTCAGAATGAGCAGTTCTTC.

The count of this clone is one. This rearrangement joins TRBV7-9 to TRBJ2-2, with D possibly being TRBD2 (6 bases). The CDR3 runs 15 residues. Trimming shortened V by 5 bases and J by 2 bases, and 12 bases separated the two germline ends. Germline CDR1 SEHNR, CDR2 FQNEAQ (reference sequence). CDR3 region: CASSPRDFNTGELFF. The DNA of the CDR3 is TGTGCCAGCAGCCCTCGGGACTTCAACACCGGGGAGCTGTTTTTT.

This clone was counted a few times. The chain uses TRBV6-5 and TRBJ2-1; 14 bases fit TRBD2. CDR3 length equals 15 residues. Germline V gives CDR1 MNHEY, CDR2 SVGAGI. Trimming took 5 bases from V and 9 from J; bases not matched to a gene: 6. The CDR3 nucleotides read TGTGCCAGCAGTCTTACCGGGACTAGCGGGAGTGAGCAGTTCTTC. Translated, it gives CASSLTGTSGSEQFF.